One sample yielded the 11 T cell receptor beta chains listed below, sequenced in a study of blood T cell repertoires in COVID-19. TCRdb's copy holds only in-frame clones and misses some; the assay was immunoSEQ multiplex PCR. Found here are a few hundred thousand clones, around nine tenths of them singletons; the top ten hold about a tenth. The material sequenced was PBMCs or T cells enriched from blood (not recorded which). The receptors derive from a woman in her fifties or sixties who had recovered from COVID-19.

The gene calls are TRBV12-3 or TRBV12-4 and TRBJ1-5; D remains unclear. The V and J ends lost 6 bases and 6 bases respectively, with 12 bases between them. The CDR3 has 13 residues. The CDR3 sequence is CASSPRTRQPQHF. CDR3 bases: TGTGCCAGCAGCCCCAGGACTCGTCAGCCCCAGCATTTT.

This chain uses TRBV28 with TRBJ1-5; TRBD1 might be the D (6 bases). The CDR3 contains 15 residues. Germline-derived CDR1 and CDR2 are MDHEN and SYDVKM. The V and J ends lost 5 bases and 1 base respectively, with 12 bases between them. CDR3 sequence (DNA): TGTGCCAGCAGTAGGACAGTGTCGAGCAATCAGCCCCAGCATTTT. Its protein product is CASSRTVSSNQPQHF.

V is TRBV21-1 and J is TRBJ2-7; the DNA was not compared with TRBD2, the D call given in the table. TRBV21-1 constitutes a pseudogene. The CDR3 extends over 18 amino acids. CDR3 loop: CASSKSFPPNSRAYEQYF. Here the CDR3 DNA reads TGTGCCAGCAGCAAAAGTTTCCCTCCCAATTCGAGAGCTTACGAGCAGTACTTC.

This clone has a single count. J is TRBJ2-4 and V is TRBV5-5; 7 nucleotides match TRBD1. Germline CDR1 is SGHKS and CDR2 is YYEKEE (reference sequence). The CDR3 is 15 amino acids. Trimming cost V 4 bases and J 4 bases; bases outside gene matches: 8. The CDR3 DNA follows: TGTGCCAGCAGCCCCCAGCCGGGACAGAAAAACATTCAGTACTTC. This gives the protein CASSPQPGQKNIQYF.

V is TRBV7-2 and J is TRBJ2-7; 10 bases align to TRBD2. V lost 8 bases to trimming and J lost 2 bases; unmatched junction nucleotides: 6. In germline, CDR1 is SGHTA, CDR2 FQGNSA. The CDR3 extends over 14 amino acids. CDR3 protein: CASVRTSGAYEQYF. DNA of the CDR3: TGTGCCAGCGTACGGACTAGCGGAGCCTACGAGCAGTACTTC.

The DNA for the CDR3 is TGTGCCAGCAGCTCTACGGACAGGGGGGTAAATCAGCCCCAGCATTTT. It codes for CASSSTDRGVNQPQHF. This chain joins TRBV7-9 and TRBJ1-5, with 10 bases lining up with TRBD1. The V segment lost 4 bases and the J segment 4 bases; nucleotides outside the gene matches: 7. This CDR3 region has 16 residues. Germline values: CDR1 SEHNR, CDR2 FQNEAQ (reference sequence).

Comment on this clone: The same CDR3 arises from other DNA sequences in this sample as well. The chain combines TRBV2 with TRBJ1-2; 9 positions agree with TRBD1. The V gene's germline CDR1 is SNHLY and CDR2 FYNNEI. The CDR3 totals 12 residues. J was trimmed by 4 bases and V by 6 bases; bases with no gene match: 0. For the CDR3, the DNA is TGTGCCAGCAGGGGACAGGGCTATGGCTACACCTTC. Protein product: CASRGQGYGYTF.

The CDR3 loop is CAWSGLGGITEAFF. The CDR3 DNA reads as TGTGCCTGGAGCGGCCTCGGGGGAATCACTGAAGCTTTCTTT. The rearrangement links TRBV30 to TRBJ1-1; D possibly corresponds to TRBD1 (5 bases). Trimming removed 3 bases from V and 4 bases from J, with 15 bases in between. Germline loops: CDR1 GTSNPN, CDR2 SVGIG (reference sequence). The CDR3 is 14 residues long. Together with reference TRBV30 and TRBJ1-1, the CDR3 gives the full variable domain: SQTIHQWPATLVQPVGSPLSLECTVEGTSNPNLYWYRQAAGRGLQLLFYSVGIGQISSEVPQNLSASRPQDRQFILSSKKLLLSDSGFYLCAWSGLGGITEAFFGQGTRLTVV.

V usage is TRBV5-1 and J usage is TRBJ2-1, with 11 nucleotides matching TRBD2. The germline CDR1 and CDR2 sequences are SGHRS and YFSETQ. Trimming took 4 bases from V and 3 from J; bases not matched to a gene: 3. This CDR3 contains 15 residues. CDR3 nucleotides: TGCGCCAGCAGCACCGGGACTAGCGGCTACAATGAGCAGTTCTTC. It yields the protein CASSTGTSGYNEQFF.

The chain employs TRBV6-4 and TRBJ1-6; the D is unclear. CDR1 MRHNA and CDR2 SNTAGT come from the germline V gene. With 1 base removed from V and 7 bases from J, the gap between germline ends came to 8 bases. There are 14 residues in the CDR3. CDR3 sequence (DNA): TGTGCCAGCAGTGACTACGGAGAGAATTCACCCCTCCACTTT. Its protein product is CASSDYGENSPLHF.

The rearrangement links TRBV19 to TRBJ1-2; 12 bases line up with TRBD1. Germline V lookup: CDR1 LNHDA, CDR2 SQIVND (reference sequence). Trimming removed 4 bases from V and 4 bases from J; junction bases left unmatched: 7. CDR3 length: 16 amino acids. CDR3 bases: TGTGCCAGTAGTACGGGACAGGGGGCGCACGGCTATGGCTACACCTTC. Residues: CASSTGQGAHGYGYTF.